Presented here are 30 T cell receptor beta chains from one specimen sequenced in a study of cytomegalovirus exposure and HLA in healthy donors. PCR was performed using 60 Vbeta and 13 Jbeta primers. TCRdb keeps only in-frame clones here, not all; method: immunoSEQ multiplex PCR. The sample has about 150,000 clones, under 80% seen once; the top ten hold 2.1%. Material: PBMCs. The source is a man aged 30-40 years in good health and CMV-seronegative.

V is TRBV4-3 and J is TRBJ1-4; no reliable D call. The V and J ends lost 4 bases and 0 bases respectively, with 9 bases between them. CDR3 length equals 15 residues. Germline CDR1 and CDR2: LGHNA and YSLEER. The CDR3, as DNA: TGCGCCAGCAGCCTATACGGTGCAACTAATGAAAAACTGTTTTTT. It is translated as CASSLYGATNEKLFF.

Concerning this clone itself: Its ends do not fully match the called genes, so a read error is possible. The chain is built from TRBV5-6 and TRBJ1-6; 9 bases agree with TRBD1. The CDR3 is 13 amino acids. In germline, CDR1 is SGHDT, CDR2 YYEEEE. CDR3: CASRRRSGTGNNF. DNA of the CDR3: TGTGCCAGCAGGCGTCGTTCCGGGACAGGGAACAACTTT.

This clone was seen a few times. V is TRBV7-6 and J is TRBJ1-1; the match to TRBD1 covers 11 bases. J was trimmed by 8 bases and V by 5 bases; bases with no gene match: 1. This CDR3 spans 12 amino acids. Germline V gives CDR1 SGHVS, CDR2 FNYEAQ. The CDR3 bases are TGTGCCAGCAGCCGGACAGGGGGCGAAGCTTTCTTT. It is translated as CASSRTGGEAFF.

The chain links TRBV2 to TRBJ1-2; D uncertain. The germline V gene has CDR1 SNHLY and CDR2 FYNNEI. Trimming took off 7 bases at V and 2 bases at J, with 8 bases between the two ends. The CDR3 spans 12 residues. CDR3 loop: CASNAENYGYTF. In DNA form, the CDR3 reads TGTGCCAGCAACGCAGAAAACTATGGCTACACCTTC.

The genes are TRBV5-6 and TRBJ2-6, with TRBD1 matching 7 bases. The CDR3 is 15 residues long. Losses at the gene ends were 2 bases for V and 2 bases for J; bases not matched to a gene: 1. Looked up from germline, CDR1 is SGHDT and CDR2 is YYEEEE. This CDR3 reads CASSLTGAGANVLTF. DNA for the CDR3: TGTGCCAGCAGCTTAACAGGGGCTGGGGCCAACGTCCTGACTTTC. Combining the CDR3 with reference TRBV5-6 and TRBJ2-6 gives the whole variable domain DAGVTQSPTHLIKTRGQQVTLRCSPKSGHDTVSWYQQALGQGPQFIFQYYEEEERQRGNFPDRFSGHQFPNYSSELNVNALLLGDSALYLCASSLTGAGANVLTFGAGSRLTVL.

This chain links TRBV4-3 with TRBJ2-1; TRBD2 matches at 8 bases. Per germline, CDR1 LGHNA and CDR2 YSLEER. Trimming cost V 0 bases and J 4 bases; bases outside gene matches: 2. The CDR3 contains 15 residues. The CDR3 region has the DNA TGCGCCAGCAGCCAAGAGCGGGGGGTTTACAATGAGCAGTTCTTC. This encodes CASSQERGVYNEQFF.

This chain links TRBV5-1 with TRBJ2-3; 11 positions agree with TRBD2. CDR1 is SGHRS and CDR2 is YFSETQ in the germline V gene. V lost 2 bases and J lost 7; bases outside the gene matches: 6. The CDR3 sequence is 15 residues long. The CDR3 sequence: CASSFTSGGSYTQYF. The CDR3 coding sequence is TGCGCCAGCAGCTTTACTAGCGGGGGTTCGTATACGCAGTATTTT.

The V gene is TRBV7-8, the J gene TRBJ2-1; no reliable D call. The CDR3 covers 9 residues. V lost 5 bases to trimming and J lost 15 bases, with 8 bases between them. Germline V gene lookup returns CDR1 SGHVS and CDR2 FQNEAQ. The CDR3 region has the DNA TGTGCCAGCAGCCCATCCCCGTTCTTC. Translation: CASSPSPFF. The full variable domain, completed using reference TRBV7-8 and TRBJ2-1, is GAGVSQSPRYKVAKRGQDVALRCDPISGHVSLFWYQQALGQGPEFLTYFQNEAQLDKSGLPSDRFFAERPEGSVSTLKIQRTQQEDSAVYLCASSPSPFFGPGTRLTVL.

This clone was recorded a few times. The chain links TRBV7-6 to TRBJ2-7, with 8 bases aligning to TRBD2. The germline V gene has CDR1 SGHVS and CDR2 FNYEAQ. The CDR3 consists of 16 residues. Trimming took 0 bases from V and 3 from J; bases not matched to a gene: 7. The CDR3 protein is CASSLAGVAGYYEQYF. The CDR3 nucleotides read TGTGCCAGCAGCTTAGCAGGGGTAGCGGGATACTACGAGCAGTACTTC.

The chain couples TRBV10-2 to TRBJ2-5; TRBD1 might be the D (5 bases). The germline CDR1 and CDR2 sequences are WSHSY and SAAADI. Trimming left V 5 bases short and J 5 bases short, with 15 bases between. The CDR3 length is 14 residues. The CDR3: CASSHQGFGETQYF. CDR3 DNA sequence: TGCGCCAGCAGTCATCAGGGATTTGGGGAGACCCAGTACTTC.

This clone was observed a handful of times. The rearrangement links TRBV7-2 to TRBJ1-3; 7 nucleotides line up with TRBD1. This CDR3 has 13 amino acids. J gave up 4 bases and V 5 bases, and 2 bases lay outside the gene matches. The germline gives CDR1 SGHTA, CDR2 FQGNSA. For the CDR3, the DNA is TGTGCCAGCAGCCAACAGGGGGGAAACACCATATATTTT. Protein product: CASSQQGGNTIYF.

The CDR3 nucleotides are TGTGCCAGCACACGCGGGAACACCGGGGAGCTGTTTTTT. This encodes CASTRGNTGELFF. This chain joins TRBV2 and TRBJ2-2; D uncertain. V was shortened by 7 bases and J by 1 base, with 7 bases between the two germline ends. The CDR3 extends over 13 amino acids. CDR1 is SNHLY and CDR2 is FYNNEI in the germline V gene.

The J gene is TRBJ2-7, the V gene TRBV5-1, with 11 nucleotides matching TRBD1. The germline V gene has CDR1 SGHRS and CDR2 YFSETQ. This CDR3 region has 14 residues. The J segment lost 3 bases and the V segment lost 2 bases, leaving 1 base of the junction unmatched. CDR3 region: CASSFGTGGYEQYF. The CDR3 bases are TGCGCCAGCAGCTTCGGGACAGGGGGCTACGAGCAGTACTTC.

This clone was seen only a few times. The chain combines TRBV15 with TRBJ2-7, with 8 bases matching TRBD1. The germline CDR1 and CDR2 sequences are LNHNV and YYDKDF (reference sequence). V was pared by 1 base and J by 7 bases, with 6 bases of the junction left unmatched. This CDR3 is 14 amino acids long. The CDR3 DNA sequence: TGTGCCACCAGCAGAGGGCAGGGGGCAGGAGAGCAGTACTTC. Protein product: CATSRGQGAGEQYF.

This clone has more than one count but fewer than ten. V and J are TRBV30 and TRBJ1-6, with 10 bases identical to TRBD1. The V gene end was trimmed by 2 bases and the J gene end by 6 bases; junction bases not matched to a gene: 4. CDR1 is GTSNPN, CDR2 SVGIG, per germline (reference sequence). The CDR3 is made up of 15 amino acids. Here the CDR3 reads CAWSPGTGVNSPLHF. The CDR3 DNA follows: TGTGCCTGGAGTCCGGGGACAGGGGTTAATTCACCCCTCCACTTT.

The sample holds one count of this clone. The J gene is TRBJ2-3, the V gene TRBV4-2; 8 bases agree with TRBD2. This CDR3 has 17 residues. Unmatched junction bases numbered 5, after V lost 0 bases and J lost 0 bases. The germline V gene encodes CDR1 LGHNA and CDR2 YNFKEQ. DNA of the CDR3: TGTGCCAGCAGCCAAGAATCCGGGACTAGAAGCACAGATACGCAGTATTTT. This codes for CASSQESGTRSTDTQYF.

V gene TRBV30 combines with J gene TRBJ2-7; 7 bases line up with TRBD1. CDR1 and CDR2 (germline): GTSNPN, SVGIG (reference sequence). This CDR3 is 13 amino acids long. Losses at the gene ends were 2 bases for V and 7 bases for J; bases not matched to a gene: 8. The CDR3 DNA follows: TGTGCCTGGAGTAAAGGGACAGAAAGGGAGCAGTACTTC. Translated: CAWSKGTEREQYF.

This clone was detected a few times. This chain's CDR3 is CASSAGQDRTGELFF. CDR3 DNA sequence: TGTGCCAGCAGCGCGGGACAGGATCGTACCGGGGAGCTGTTTTTT. The genes are TRBV5-4 and TRBJ2-2, with TRBD1 matching over 8 bases. Germline lookup yields CDR1 SGHNT and CDR2 YYREEE (reference sequence). After removal of 4 bases from V and 5 bases from J, the junction contained 7 bases not matched to a gene. This CDR3 has 15 residues.

Worth noting for this clone: One end of the junction varies from germline; a read error may be responsible. The V gene is TRBV6-1, the J gene TRBJ1-5; 7 bases are a match to TRBD1. CDR3 length: 15 residues. CDR1 and CDR2 (germline): MNHNS, SASEGT. This chain's CDR3 is CASRITGVSNQPQNF. The CDR3, as DNA: TGTGCCAGCAGGATTACAGGGGTGAGCAATCAGCCCCAGAATTTT.

J is TRBJ2-7 and V is TRBV6-1; 8 positions agree with TRBD1. CDR1 and CDR2 from the germline V gene are MNHNS and SASEGT. The CDR3 is 14 residues long. J was trimmed by 5 bases and V by 6 bases; bases with no gene match: 9. The CDR3 is CASRGTGTHHEQYF. The CDR3 coding sequence is TGTGCCAGCAGGGGGACAGGAACGCACCACGAGCAGTACTTC.

This rearrangement joins TRBV11-2 to TRBJ2-7, with 7 bases that match TRBD2. V lost 1 base, J lost 3 bases, and 3 bases stayed unmatched. Germline V gene sequence: CDR1 SGHAT, CDR2 FQNNGV. The CDR3 has 14 residues. Written as DNA, the CDR3 is TGTGCCAGCAGCTTAGCGGAGCGGGGCTACGAGCAGTACTTC. It yields the protein CASSLAERGYEQYF.

This clone was recorded a few times. V is TRBV19 and J is TRBJ1-5, with D hard to call. This CDR3 is 15 amino acids long. V dropped 3 bases and J dropped 1 base, with 10 bases sitting between them. Germline values: CDR1 LNHDA, CDR2 SQIVND (reference sequence). CDR3 coding DNA: TGTGCCAGTAGTATCGATCAGTCAAGCAATCAGCCCCAGCATTTT. It is translated as CASSIDQSSNQPQHF.

This chain links TRBV7-9 with TRBJ1-1, with a weak D call TRBD1 (5 bases). This CDR3 is 12 amino acids long. Germline V gives CDR1 SEHNR, CDR2 FQNEAQ (reference sequence). V was cut by 4 bases and J by 9 bases, with 12 bases left in between. The CDR3 here is CASSSGTGKAFF. CDR3 sequence (DNA): TGTGCCAGCAGCTCAGGGACTGGCAAAGCTTTCTTT.

The chain carries TRBV7-9 and TRBJ1-4, with TRBD1 matching over 9 bases. J lost 4 bases, V lost 5 bases, and 2 bases had no gene match. CDR3 length equals 14 residues. Germline V gene sequence: CDR1 SEHNR, CDR2 FQNEAQ (reference sequence). The CDR3 spells CASSQGQGNEKLFF. The DNA of the CDR3 is TGTGCCAGCAGCCAGGGACAGGGTAATGAAAAACTGTTTTTT. The full variable domain, rest sourced from reference TRBV7-9 and TRBJ1-4, is DTGVSQNPRHKITKRGQNVTFRCDPISEHNRLYWYRQTLGQGPEFLTYFQNEAQLEKSRLLSDRFSAERPKGSFSTLEIQRTEQGDSAMYLCASSQGQGNEKLFFGSGTQLSVL.

This sequence joins TRBV11-2 and TRBJ2-7, with 8 bases lining up with TRBD1. The length of the CDR3 is 13 residues. J gave up 3 bases and V 5 bases, and 3 bases lay outside the gene matches. Per the germline V gene, CDR1 is SGHAT and CDR2 is FQNNGV. CDR3 residues: CASSLTGGYEQYF. Here the CDR3 DNA reads TGTGCCAGCAGCCTAACAGGGGGCTACGAGCAGTACTTC. Combining the CDR3 with reference TRBV11-2 and TRBJ2-7 gives the whole variable domain EAGVAQSPRYKIIEKRQSVAFWCNPISGHATLYWYQQILGQGPKLLIQFQNNGVVDDSQLPKDRFSAERLKGVDSTLKIQPAKLEDSAVYLCASSLTGGYEQYFGPGTRLTVT.

The genes are TRBV6-1 and TRBJ1-2, with 7 bases matching TRBD1. V was clipped by 1 base and J by 8 bases; unmatched bases: 4. This CDR3 contains 13 residues. CDR1 and CDR2 (germline): MNHNS, SASEGT. CDR3 sequence reads: CASSEVGGGGYTF. CDR3 nucleotides: TGTGCCAGCAGTGAAGTAGGGGGCGGGGGCTACACCTTC.

The V and J genes are TRBV7-9 and TRBJ2-3; 11 nucleotides agree with TRBD2. This CDR3 region has 18 residues. Trimming removed 2 bases from V and 1 base from J; junction bases left unmatched: 8. CDR1 SEHNR and CDR2 FQNEAQ come from the germline V gene (reference sequence). The CDR3 DNA follows: TGTGCCAGCAGCTTACTAGCGGGGGGAAGGGGGCGCACAGATACGCAGTATTTT. This gives the protein CASSLLAGGRGRTDTQYF.

This clone came up once. The chain employs TRBV15 and TRBJ2-7; D may be TRBD2 (6 bases). This CDR3 is 14 amino acids long. Germline values: CDR1 LNHNV, CDR2 YYDKDF (reference sequence). Deletions cut 1 base from V and 7 bases from J, with 14 bases between. The DNA of the CDR3 is TGTGCCACCAGCAGAGCCGAGGGACTTGGGGAGCAGTACTTC. Its translation: CATSRAEGLGEQYF. The whole variable domain, remainder taken from reference TRBV15 and TRBJ2-7, is DAMVIQNPRYQVTQFGKPVTLSCSQTLNHNVMYWYQQKSSQAPKLLFHYYDKDFNNEADTPDNFQSRRPNTSFCFLDIRSPGLGDTAMYLCATSRAEGLGEQYFGPGTRLTVT.

J is TRBJ2-1 and V is TRBV29-1; 10 bases match TRBD2. Losses at the gene ends were 2 bases for V and 1 base for J; bases not matched to a gene: 2. The CDR3 has 15 amino acids. Germline CDR1 reads SQVTM; CDR2 reads ANQGSEA. The CDR3 is CSVESGGASYNEQFF. The DNA for the CDR3 is TGCAGCGTTGAAAGCGGGGGGGCTTCCTACAATGAGCAGTTCTTC.

The chain couples TRBV7-2 to TRBJ1-1; D is perhaps TRBD1 (6 bases). There are 12 residues in the CDR3. V was trimmed by 2 bases and J by 11 bases, leaving 12 bases between them. CDR1 SGHTA and CDR2 FQGNSA come from the germline V gene. CDR3 sequence reads: CASSLFEGVAFF. CDR3 sequence (DNA): TGTGCCAGCAGCTTATTTGAGGGGGTGGCTTTCTTT.